The entry that follows covers one T cell receptor (beta chain) sequence. This receptor's antigen is unknown. No much larger clone exists at a distance of one base, and base qualities are not known. Each collaborating institution followed its own protocols to collect whole blood in K2EDTA tubes. For TCRbeta analysis, collaborators shipped samples in one of three forms: frozen whole blood, isolated PBMCs, or DNA extracted from either of those sample types. The CDR3 has 14 amino acids, counting the end cysteine and phenylalanine. CDR3 DNA is the only sequence kept; it has 42 bases, read in frame from the first base. The V and J ends are trimmed by 3 bases and 3 bases, leaving 11 bases between them. Reading the germline V gene gives CDR1 KGHSH and CDR2 LQKENI. These data come from a study of blood T cell repertoires in COVID-19 (dated by TCRdb to between 2020 and 2021). In terms of the full investigation: Collaborator samples came from the United States, Italy and Spain and covered acute and convalescent phases of COVID-19. The prospective study material was composed of cDNA or gDNA derived from T cells, B-cell-depleted T cells, or PBMCs. Sample metadata almost always included a de-identified subject ID, COVID-19 status, age in years and sex. Samples were obtained from the ongoing ImmuneRACE study (first 160 participants) and from about 1,300 subjects provided by 6 global collaborators. Subjects who had been exposed to COVID-19, were actively infected with it, or had recovered from it provided the deeply sampled blood TCRbeta repertoires that made up the dataset. Where available, HLA class I and class II types were obtained from metadata supplied by the sample provider rather than from assay-based typing. The repertoires were released in a freely available public database intended as a resource for research on the immune response to SARS-CoV-2.

What the authors observed across the whole study: How much clinical and demographic metadata was included differed by source and by participant, and the metadata was provided uncurated.

TCRbeta CDR3 regions were amplified from genomic DNA by means of the immunoSEQ Assay, a bias-controlled multiplex PCR. Processing in the source paper ran as follows. The number of nucleated cells in each sample was estimated from the amplification of reference gene primers within the assay. Sequence reads were collapsed and filtered to measure the absolute abundance of every unique TCRbeta CDR3 rearrangement. For each sample, productive Simpson clonality was calculated as the square root of Simpson's diversity index over productive rearrangements. In its TCRdb copy, this immuneACCESS table keeps in-frame sequences only and misses some clones. Where compared with another copy, unresolved V genes explain less than half of these, and the others have no known cause. V and J calls and clone size are as listed in that table; D and trimming were resolved from the DNA. The sample has 100,000 to 150,000 clones on record, around 77% of them singletons. Of the sample, around 15% falls within the top ten clones.

This sequence was found in a man in his 60s with active or convalescent COVID-19. The sequencing input was peripheral blood. The rearranged segments are TRBV18 and TRBJ1-1; no D gene is confidently identified. The encoded CDR3 is CASSPGYGDTEAFF. The sequenced DNA is TGTGCCAGCTCACCGGGGTACGGGGACACTGAAGCTTTCTTT.